The 15 T cell receptor beta chains in this list originate from one sample, sequenced in a study of blood T cell repertoires in COVID-19. Sequencing was performed with immunoSEQ multiplex PCR; in TCRdb, only in-frame clones are kept and a portion is missing. The data hold 250,000 to 300,000 clones, with 75% to 90% observed a single time. Sequences were obtained from peripheral blood. Receptors originate from a woman aged 60 to 75 with acute or convalescent COVID-19.

The rearrangement links TRBV6-1 to TRBJ2-7; no firm D call. CDR1 and CDR2 from the germline V gene are MNHNS and SASEGT. CDR3 length: 13 residues. V lost 2 bases and J lost 5, with 10 bases in between. The CDR3 bases are TGTGCCAGCAGTGAATCCGAGTCTCACGAGCAGTACTTC. Protein: CASSESESHEQYF.

This chain links TRBV6-6 with TRBJ1-1; D is perhaps TRBD1 (5 bases). This CDR3 comprises 13 residues. Trimming took 2 bases from V and 4 from J, leaving 8 bases between them. Germline loops: CDR1 MNHNY, CDR2 SVGAGI (reference sequence). CDR3 DNA sequence: TGTGCCAGCAGTTACCTTCAGGGCACTGAAGCTTTCTTT. It translates to CASSYLQGTEAFF.

Only a few counts were recorded for this clone. The J gene is TRBJ2-7, the V gene TRBV18, with D maybe TRBD2 (6 bases). Germline-derived CDR1 and CDR2 are KGHSH and LQKENI. The V and J ends lost 0 bases and 2 bases respectively, with 11 bases between them. There are 15 residues in the CDR3. The CDR3 loop reads CASSPPSGSPYEQYF. CDR3 coding DNA: TGTGCCAGCTCACCACCCTCCGGGAGCCCCTACGAGCAGTACTTC.

This chain connects TRBV27 to TRBJ2-2; D is perhaps TRBD2 (5 bases). The germline V gene encodes CDR1 MNHEY and CDR2 SMNVEV (reference sequence). The CDR3 is 14 amino acids. Trimming removed 0 bases at V and 5 bases at J, with 7 bases between. The CDR3 loop is CASSLSKRTGELFF. The CDR3 DNA reads TGTGCCAGCAGTTTATCGAAGCGGACCGGGGAGCTGTTTTTT.

The chain joins TRBV19 to TRBJ1-2; TRBD1 agrees at 7 bases. After removal of 7 bases from V and 2 bases from J, the junction contained 7 bases not matched to a gene. This CDR3 is 14 amino acids long. Germline V gene lookup returns CDR1 LNHDA and CDR2 SQIVND (reference sequence). For the CDR3, the DNA is TGTGCCAGTAATACTGACAGGGAGAACTATGGCTACACCTTC. Translating it yields CASNTDRENYGYTF. The full variable domain, its missing parts supplied by reference TRBV19 and TRBJ1-2, is DGGITQSPKYLFRKEGQNVTLSCEQNLNHDAMYWYRQDPGQGLRLIYYSQIVNDFQKGDIAEGYSVSREKKESFPLTVTSAQKNPTAFYLCASNTDRENYGYTFGSGTRLTVV.

CDR3 in DNA: TGTGCCACCTCCGGGACATTTTACTACGAGCAGTACTTC. This gives the protein CATSGTFYYEQYF. The V gene is TRBV11-2, the J gene TRBJ2-7; D perhaps matches TRBD1 (6 bases). V gave up 10 bases and J gave up 3 bases, with 16 bases separating them. Germline assignment: CDR1 SGHAT and CDR2 FQNNGV. CDR3 length: 13 residues.

The rearrangement uses TRBV28 and TRBJ2-3, with 7 bases that match TRBD2. Germline CDR1 reads MDHEN; CDR2 reads SYDVKM. After removal of 5 bases from V and 3 bases from J, the junction contained 14 bases not matched to a gene. The CDR3 extends over 17 amino acids. The CDR3 coding sequence is TGTGCCAGCAGTCCTCTCGCGCGGGAGTTTTGGACAGATACGCAGTATTTT. This gives the protein CASSPLAREFWTDTQYF.

The chain links TRBV6-2 or TRBV6-3 to TRBJ1-5; D uncertain. Germline V CDR1 and CDR2: MNHEY, SVGEGT. The CDR3 runs 14 residues. Trimming removed 6 bases from V and 3 bases from J, with 12 bases in between. This CDR3 is CASSTGSLNQPQHF. The CDR3 nucleotides read TGTGCCAGCAGCACCGGGAGCCTCAATCAGCCCCAGCATTTT.

V and J are TRBV3-1 (or the pseudogene TRBV3-2) and TRBJ2-1; 8 bases line up with TRBD2. The germline gives CDR1 LGHDT, CDR2 YNNKEL (reference sequence). This CDR3 region has 17 residues. The V and J ends lost 0 bases and 2 bases, in that order; junction bases with no gene match: 6. Here the CDR3 reads CASSQEAAGGTYNEQFF. The CDR3, as DNA: TGTGCCAGCAGCCAAGAAGCTGCGGGGGGCACCTACAATGAGCAGTTCTTC.

The chain is built from TRBV2 and TRBJ2-1; possible D gene TRBD1, 5 bases. Per the germline V gene, CDR1 is SNHLY and CDR2 is FYNNEI. V lost 6 bases and J 8 bases, leaving 11 bases between the germline ends. The CDR3 loop spans 12 amino acids. The CDR3 is CASRQGGDEQFF. CDR3 nucleotides: TGTGCCAGCAGGCAGGGTGGGGATGAGCAGTTCTTC.

The V and J genes are TRBV5-4 and TRBJ1-1; a possible D gene is TRBD1 (5 bases). The CDR3 runs 13 residues. V lost 0 bases and J 6 bases, leaving 9 bases between the germline ends. The germline V gene has CDR1 SGHNT and CDR2 YYREEE (reference sequence). The DNA of the CDR3 is TGTGCCAGCAGCTTGGGGGGCACCCCTGAAGCTTTCTTT. Protein sequence: CASSLGGTPEAFF.

J is TRBJ1-1 and V is TRBV7-9, with D uncertain. The CDR3 has 12 amino acids. V was shortened by 1 base and J by 4 bases, with 4 bases between the two germline ends. CDR1 SEHNR and CDR2 FQNEAQ come from the germline V gene (reference sequence). CDR3 bases: TGTGCCAGCAGCTTAGTTCGCACTGAAGCTTTCTTT. Translating gives CASSLVRTEAFF.

The genes are TRBV7-8 and TRBJ1-1, with TRBD1 identical over 7 bases. Germline CDR1 is SGHVS and CDR2 is FQNEAQ. The V gene end was trimmed by 4 bases and the J gene end by 5 bases; junction bases not matched to a gene: 10. The CDR3 is made up of 15 amino acids. The CDR3 region has the DNA TGTGCCAGCAGCTCCAGGGGTCAGGGGGATACTGAAGCTTTCTTT. Its translation is CASSSRGQGDTEAFF.

Here the CDR3 reads CASSPLGIATNEKLFF. The CDR3 DNA reads TGTGCCAGCTCACCACTCGGGATAGCAACTAATGAAAAACTGTTTTTT. The chain carries TRBV18 and TRBJ1-4; D is uncertain. Looked up from germline, CDR1 is KGHSH and CDR2 is LQKENI. CDR3 size: 16 residues. V lost 1 base to trimming and J lost 0 bases, with 9 bases between them. The complete variable domain, with remaining parts taken from reference TRBV18 and TRBJ1-4, reads NAGVMQNPRHLVRRRGQEARLRCSPMKGHSHVYWYRQLPEEGLKFMVYLQKENIIDESGMPKERFSAEFPKEGPSILRIQQVVRGDSAAYFCASSPLGIATNEKLFFGSGTQLSVL.

The chain joins TRBV28 to TRBJ1-1, with a tentative D call TRBD1 (5 bases). CDR1 and CDR2 (germline): MDHEN, SYDVKM. CDR3 length: 11 amino acids. The V end was cut by 6 bases, the J end by 10 bases, with 12 bases between. The CDR3 DNA reads TGTGCCAGCAGGGGCCCAGGGCTAGCTTTCTTT. Its translation: CASRGPGLAFF.